The table lists the clone carrying this TCR beta chain with many counts. Antigen: not known. CDR3 length: 11 amino acids. Germline assignment: CDR1 SEHNR and CDR2 FQNEAQ (reference sequence). V lost 10 bases and J lost 5, with 11 bases in between. A second PCR of about 7 to 11 cycles used a sample-barcoded 5' primer and a J-beta primer mix. MiXCR was run by TCRdb on the 5' RACE reads, yielding one entry per CDR3 protein. Of 1.5 million to 2 million distinct CDR3 sequences in the sample, roughly 27% were seen once. The data originate from a study of blood T cells in healthy people across ages. Whole-study results and caveats: Because donor CMV status was unknown, expanded clonotype changes were possibly confounded. Significant beta diversity loss was already apparent by age approximately 36, declining roughly linearly. Researchers deemed the diversity estimates from one million T cells underestimates.

The sequenced material came from blood. The source of this sequence is a woman in her thirties in good health. V is TRBV7-9 and J is TRBJ2-5; D remains unclear. The CDR3 DNA sequence: TGTGCCACCGGCTGGATGGAGACCCAGTACTTC. Protein sequence: CATGWMETQYF. Full variable domain (missing parts from reference TRBV7-9 and TRBJ2-5): DTGVSQNPRHKITKRGQNVTFRCDPISEHNRLYWYRQTLGQGPEFLTYFQNEAQLEKSRLLSDRFSAERPKGSFSTLEIQRTEQGDSAMYLCATGWMETQYFGPGTRLLVL.